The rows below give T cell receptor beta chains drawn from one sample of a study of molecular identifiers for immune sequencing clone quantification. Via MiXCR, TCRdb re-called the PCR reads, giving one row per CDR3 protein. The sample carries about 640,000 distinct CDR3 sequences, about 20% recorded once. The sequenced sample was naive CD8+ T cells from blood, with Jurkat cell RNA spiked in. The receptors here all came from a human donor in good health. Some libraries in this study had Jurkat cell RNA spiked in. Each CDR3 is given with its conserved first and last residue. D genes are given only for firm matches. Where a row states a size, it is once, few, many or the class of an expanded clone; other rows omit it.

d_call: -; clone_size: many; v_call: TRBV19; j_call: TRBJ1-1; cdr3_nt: TGTGCCAGTAGTATAGTCCCGGGGGCGAGCACTGAAGCTTTCTTT; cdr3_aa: CASSIVPGASTEAFF
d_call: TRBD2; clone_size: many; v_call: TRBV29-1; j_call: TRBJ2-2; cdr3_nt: TGCAGCGGTACTAGCGCCAACACCGGGGAGCTGTTTTTT; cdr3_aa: CSGTSANTGELFF
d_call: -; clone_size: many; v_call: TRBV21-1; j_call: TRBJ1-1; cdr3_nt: TGTGCCAGCAGCAAAAAGAAGGTACCGAGACAGGGGTACACTGAAGCTTTCTTT; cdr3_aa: CASSKKKVPRQGYTEAFF
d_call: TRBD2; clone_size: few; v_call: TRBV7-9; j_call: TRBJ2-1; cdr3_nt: TGTGCCAGCAGCTTTCACGCGGGAGAGGACAATGAGCAGTTCTTC; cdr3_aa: CASSFHAGEDNEQFF
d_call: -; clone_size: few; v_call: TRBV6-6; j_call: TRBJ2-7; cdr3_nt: TGTGCCAGCAGTTACTCGAACTACGAGCAGTACTTC; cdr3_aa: CASSYSNYEQYF
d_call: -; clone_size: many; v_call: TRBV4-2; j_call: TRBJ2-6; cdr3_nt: TGTGCCAGCAGCCAAGGGGCAAGCTCTGGGGCCAACGTCCTGACTTTC; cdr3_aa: CASSQGASSGANVLTF
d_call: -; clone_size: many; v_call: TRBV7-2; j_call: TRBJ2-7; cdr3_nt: TGTGCCAGCAGCTTTGGGGGTTCCTACGAGCAGTACTTC; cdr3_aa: CASSFGGSYEQYF
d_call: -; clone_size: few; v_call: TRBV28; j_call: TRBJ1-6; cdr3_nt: TGTGCCAGCAGTTCGATGGACGGAAGGAATTCACCCCTCCACTTT; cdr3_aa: CASSSMDGRNSPLHF
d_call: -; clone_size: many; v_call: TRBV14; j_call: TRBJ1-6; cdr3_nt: TGTGCCAGCAGCCAAGACGACGGGGCAGGGATTAGTTCACCCCTCCACTTT; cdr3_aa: CASSQDDGAGISSPLHF
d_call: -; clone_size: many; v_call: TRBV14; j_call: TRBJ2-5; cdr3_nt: TGTGCCAGCAGCCAAGATGCCCGGACAGACCAAGAGACCCAGTACTTC; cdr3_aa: CASSQDARTDQETQYF
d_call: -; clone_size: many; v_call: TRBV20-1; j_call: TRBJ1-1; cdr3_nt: TGCAGTGCTAGAGATCTGTTATGGGAGGACACTGAAGCTTTCTTT; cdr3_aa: CSARDLLWEDTEAFF
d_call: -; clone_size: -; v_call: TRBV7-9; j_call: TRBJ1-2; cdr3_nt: TGTGCCAGCAGCTTAGGAGACAATCCTAACTATGGCTACACCTTC; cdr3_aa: CASSLGDNPNYGYTF
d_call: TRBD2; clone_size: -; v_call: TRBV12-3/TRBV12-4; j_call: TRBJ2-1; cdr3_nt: TGTGCCAGCAGTTTAGAGGCTAGCGGGCCTCACTCCTACAATGAGCAGTTCTTC; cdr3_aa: CASSLEASGPHSYNEQFF
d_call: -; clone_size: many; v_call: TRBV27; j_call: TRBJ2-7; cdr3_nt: TGTGCCAGCAGTTCTGGGTTATACTACGAGCAGTACTTC; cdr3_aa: CASSSGLYYEQYF
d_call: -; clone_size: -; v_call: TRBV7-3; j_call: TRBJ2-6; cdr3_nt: TGTGCCGGCAGCTCCTCTGGGGCCAACGTCCTGACTTTC; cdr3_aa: CAGSSSGANVLTF
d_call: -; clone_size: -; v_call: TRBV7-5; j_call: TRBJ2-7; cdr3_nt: -; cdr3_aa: CISVPEACGTSSNEQYF
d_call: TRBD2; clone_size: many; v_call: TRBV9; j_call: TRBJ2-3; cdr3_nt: TGTGCCAGCAGCGGCGGGGAAGCGGGGATAAGCACAGATACGCAGTATTTT; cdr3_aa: CASSGGEAGISTDTQYF
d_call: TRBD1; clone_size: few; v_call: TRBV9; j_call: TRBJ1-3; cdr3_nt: TGTGCCAGCAGCGTAGCGGGAGGGGGCGCCTTCGGAAACACCATATATTTT; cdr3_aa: CASSVAGGGAFGNTIYF
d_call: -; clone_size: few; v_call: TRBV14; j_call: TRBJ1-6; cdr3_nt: TGTGCCAGCAGCCAACCAGGGGTCAATTCACCCCTCCACTTT; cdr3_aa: CASSQPGVNSPLHF
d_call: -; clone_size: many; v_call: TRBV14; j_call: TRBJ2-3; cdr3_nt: TGTGCCAGCAGCCAATTCGACTTCACAGATACGCAGTATTTT; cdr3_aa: CASSQFDFTDTQYF
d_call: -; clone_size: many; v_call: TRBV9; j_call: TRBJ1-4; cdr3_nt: TGTGCCAGCAGCGCTGACGGCAATGAAAAACTGTTTTTT; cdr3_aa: CASSADGNEKLFF
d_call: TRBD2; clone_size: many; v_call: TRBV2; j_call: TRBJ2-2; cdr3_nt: TGTGCCAGCAGTGAAGCTAGCGGGAGGGCCTTTAACACCGGGGAGCTGTTTTTT; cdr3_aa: CASSEASGRAFNTGELFF
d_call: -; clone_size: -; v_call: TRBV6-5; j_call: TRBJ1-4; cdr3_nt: TGTGCCAGCAGTTACGCGGCAGGGGCATACTCTAATGAAAAACTGTCTTTT; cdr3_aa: CASSYAAGAYSNEKLSF
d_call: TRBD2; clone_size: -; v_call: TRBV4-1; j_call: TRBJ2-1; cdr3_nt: TGCGCCAGCAGCCAAGTCAGGACTAGCTTCAACAATGAGCAGTTCTTC; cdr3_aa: CASSQVRTSFNNEQFF
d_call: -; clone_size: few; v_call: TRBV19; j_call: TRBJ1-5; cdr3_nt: TGTGCCAGTAGTCCCTACAGGGACCTAAGCAATCAGCCCCAGCATTTT; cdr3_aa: CASSPYRDLSNQPQHF
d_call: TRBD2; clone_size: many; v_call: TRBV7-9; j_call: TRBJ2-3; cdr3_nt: TGTGCCAGCAGCTATGTAGCGGGGGACACAGATACGCAGTATTTT; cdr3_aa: CASSYVAGDTDTQYF
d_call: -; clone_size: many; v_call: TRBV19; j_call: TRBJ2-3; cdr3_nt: TGTGCCAGTAGTCAAGGGAGTGCAGATACGCAGTATTTT; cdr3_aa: CASSQGSADTQYF
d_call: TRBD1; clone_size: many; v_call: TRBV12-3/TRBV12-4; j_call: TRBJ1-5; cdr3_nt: TGTGCCAGCAGTTTAGGTCAGGTGACAGGGAGCAATCAGCCCCAGCATTTT; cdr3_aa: CASSLGQVTGSNQPQHF
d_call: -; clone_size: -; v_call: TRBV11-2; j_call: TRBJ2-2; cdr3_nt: TGTGCCAGCAGCTTAGAGATCTGGGGCGCCGGGGAGCTGTTTTTT; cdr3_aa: CASSLEIWGAGELFF
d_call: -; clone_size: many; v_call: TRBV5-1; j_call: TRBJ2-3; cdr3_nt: TGCGCCAGCAGGACAAGGGACTTTTCAAATACGCAGTATTTT; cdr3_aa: CASRTRDFSNTQYF
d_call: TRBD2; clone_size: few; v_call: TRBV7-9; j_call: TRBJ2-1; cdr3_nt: TGTGCCAGCAGCTTAGCGCTCAGCGGGAGTCGCGGTGAGCAGTTCTTC; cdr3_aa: CASSLALSGSRGEQFF
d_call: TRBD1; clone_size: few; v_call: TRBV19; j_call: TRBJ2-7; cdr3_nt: TGTGCCAGTCAAGGACAGGGTTACGAGCAGTACTTC; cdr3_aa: CASQGQGYEQYF
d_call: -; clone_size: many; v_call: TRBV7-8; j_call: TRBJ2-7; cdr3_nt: TGTGCCAGCAGTGGGTCCGTTCAGGGTGGGTCCTACGAGCAGTACTTC; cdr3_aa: CASSGSVQGGSYEQYF
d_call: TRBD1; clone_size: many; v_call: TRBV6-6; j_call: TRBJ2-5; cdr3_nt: TGTGCCAGCAGTGGCGGACAGGGGCAAGAGACCCAGTACTTC; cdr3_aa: CASSGGQGQETQYF
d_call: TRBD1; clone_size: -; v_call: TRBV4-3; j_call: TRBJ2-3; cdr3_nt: TGCGCCAGCAGCCAAGATCTGTTCGGGGACAGGGTTAGCACAGATACGCAGTATTTT; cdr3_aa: CASSQDLFGDRVSTDTQYF
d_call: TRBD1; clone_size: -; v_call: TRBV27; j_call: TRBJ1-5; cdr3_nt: TGTGCCAGCAGGAGGACAGGATTAAATCAGCCCCAGCATTTT; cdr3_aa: CASRRTGLNQPQHF
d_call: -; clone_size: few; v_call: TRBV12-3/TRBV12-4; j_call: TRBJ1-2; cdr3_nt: TGTGCCAGCAGTTCAACCCCGACAGGCGGGGGGGACTATGGCTACACCTTC; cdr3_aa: CASSSTPTGGGDYGYTF
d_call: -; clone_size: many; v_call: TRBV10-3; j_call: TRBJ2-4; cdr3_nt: TGTGCCATCAGTGACGGCGGCACTCAGTACTTC; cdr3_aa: CAISDGGTQYF
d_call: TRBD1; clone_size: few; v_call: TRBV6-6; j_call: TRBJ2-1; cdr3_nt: TGTGCCAGCAGTCATGGGGACAGACCCTACAATGAGCAGTTCTTC; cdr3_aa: CASSHGDRPYNEQFF
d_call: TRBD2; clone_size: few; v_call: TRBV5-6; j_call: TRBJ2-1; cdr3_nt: TGTGCCAGCAGCAGACTAGCGGGAGTCTACAATGAGCAGTTCTTC; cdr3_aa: CASSRLAGVYNEQFF
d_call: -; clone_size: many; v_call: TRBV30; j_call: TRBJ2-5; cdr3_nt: TGTGCCTGGAGTTTGGACAACGAGACCCAGTACTTC; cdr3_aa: CAWSLDNETQYF
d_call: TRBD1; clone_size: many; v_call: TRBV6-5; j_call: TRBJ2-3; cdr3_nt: TGTGCCAGCAGTTACTCGATCGGGACAGGGGGTAACACAGATACGCAGTATTTT; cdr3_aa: CASSYSIGTGGNTDTQYF
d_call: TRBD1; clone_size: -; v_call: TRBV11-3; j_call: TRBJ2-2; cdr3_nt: TGTGCCAGCAGCCCCAGGACAGGGGGCGCGAGCACCGGGGAGCTGTTTTTT; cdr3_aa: CASSPRTGGASTGELFF
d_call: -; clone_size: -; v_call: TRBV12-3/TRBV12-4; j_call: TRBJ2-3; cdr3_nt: TGTGCCAGCAGTTTTTTATCAGGGAGCACAGATACGCAGTATTTT; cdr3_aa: CASSFLSGSTDTQYF
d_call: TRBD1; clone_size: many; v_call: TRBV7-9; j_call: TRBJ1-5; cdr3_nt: TGTGCCAGCAGTTTTTCGGGACAGGGGGTTCAGCCCCAGCATTTT; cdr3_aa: CASSFSGQGVQPQHF
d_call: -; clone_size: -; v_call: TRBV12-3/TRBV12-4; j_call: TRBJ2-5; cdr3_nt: TGTGCCAGTAGCTCAGGGAATCGGGAGACCCAGTACTTC; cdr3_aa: CASSSGNRETQYF
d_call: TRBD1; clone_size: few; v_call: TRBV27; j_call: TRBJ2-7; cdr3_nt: TGTGCCAGCAGACCCCATGAGGACAGGGGGGGGTACGAGCAGTACTTC; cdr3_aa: CASRPHEDRGGYEQYF
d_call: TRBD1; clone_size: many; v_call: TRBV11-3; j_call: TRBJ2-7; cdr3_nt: TGTGCCAGCAGTTCCGGGGACAGGGACCACGAGCAGTACTTC; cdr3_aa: CASSSGDRDHEQYF
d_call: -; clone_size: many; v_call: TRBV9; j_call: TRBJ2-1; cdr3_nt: TGTGCCAGCAGCGTTTCCGGGGGCAATGAGCAGTTCTTC; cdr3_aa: CASSVSGGNEQFF
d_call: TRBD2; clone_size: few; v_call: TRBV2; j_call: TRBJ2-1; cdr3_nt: TGTGCCAGCAGTGAATGGCTAGCGGGGACCGGCAATGAGCAGTTCTTC; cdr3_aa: CASSEWLAGTGNEQFF
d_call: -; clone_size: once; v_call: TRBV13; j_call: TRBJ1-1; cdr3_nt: TGTGCCGGCAGCTTATTCGTGAACACTGAAGCTTTCTTT; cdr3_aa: CAGSLFVNTEAFF
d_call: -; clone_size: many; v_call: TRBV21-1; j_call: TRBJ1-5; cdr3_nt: TGTGCCAGCAGCAAAGTGGCATGTGATCAGCCCCAGCATTTT; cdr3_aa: CASSKVACDQPQHF
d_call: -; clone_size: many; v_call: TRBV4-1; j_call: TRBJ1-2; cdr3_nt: TGCGCCAGCAGCCAAGTCGAGGGAGATTATGGCTACACCTTC; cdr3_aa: CASSQVEGDYGYTF